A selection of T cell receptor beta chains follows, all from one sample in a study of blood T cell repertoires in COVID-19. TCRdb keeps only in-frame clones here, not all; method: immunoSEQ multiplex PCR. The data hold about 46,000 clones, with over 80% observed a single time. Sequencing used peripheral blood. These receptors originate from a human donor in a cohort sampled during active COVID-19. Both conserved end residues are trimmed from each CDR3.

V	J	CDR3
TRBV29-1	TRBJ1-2	SVGFQGGYGYT
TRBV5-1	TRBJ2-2	ASSLEGLANTGELF
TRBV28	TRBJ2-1	ASSWDASGSTGEQF
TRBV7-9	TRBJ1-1	ASSSEGQGVTEAF
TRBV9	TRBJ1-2	ASSVGDRGSYGYT
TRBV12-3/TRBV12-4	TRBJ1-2	ASSLQGLGYT
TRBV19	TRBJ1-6	ASSIQGAESSPLH
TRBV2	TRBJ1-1	ASKDRENTEAF
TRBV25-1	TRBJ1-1	ASSEGTGWPEAF
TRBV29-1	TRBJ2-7	SVVTVSYEQY
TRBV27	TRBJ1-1	ASSPIKGVNTEAF
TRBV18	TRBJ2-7	ASSLVEGLSEQY
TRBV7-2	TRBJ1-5	ASSQSGGGNQPQH
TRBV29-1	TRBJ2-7	SVLVTGPLVEQY
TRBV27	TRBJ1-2	ASSDGLYGYT